Reported below is one T cell receptor beta chain. What it binds is not known. TCRdb keeps only in-frame clones here, not all; method: immunoSEQ multiplex PCR. The sample shows about a million clones, around 77% of them seen only once. V lost 3 bases and J lost 8, with 19 bases in between. The CDR3 has 15 residues. Germline V lookup: CDR1 GTSNPN, CDR2 SVGIG (reference sequence). The data were taken from a study of shared clonotypes between healthy human individuals. Study findings and constraints: A handful of donors had around 5% of their naive CD4 clonotypes in common. Though the depth was large, rarefaction showed that sorted-subset sequencing was incomplete.

Donors had no recently reported acute infections or vaccinations and were HIV-negative. The TCR originated in a man in his late teens or twenties in good health. Some clones in this sample may be carry-over from other donors' samples. The chain employs TRBV30 and TRBJ1-4; unclear D gene. Sample: memory CD4+ T cells from PBMCs. The subset is: CD45RA-negative fraction. This CDR3 reads CAWRSFFGSREKLFF. The DNA of the CDR3 is TGTGCCTGGAGGTCCTTTTTTGGGAGCAGGGAAAAACTGTTTTTT.